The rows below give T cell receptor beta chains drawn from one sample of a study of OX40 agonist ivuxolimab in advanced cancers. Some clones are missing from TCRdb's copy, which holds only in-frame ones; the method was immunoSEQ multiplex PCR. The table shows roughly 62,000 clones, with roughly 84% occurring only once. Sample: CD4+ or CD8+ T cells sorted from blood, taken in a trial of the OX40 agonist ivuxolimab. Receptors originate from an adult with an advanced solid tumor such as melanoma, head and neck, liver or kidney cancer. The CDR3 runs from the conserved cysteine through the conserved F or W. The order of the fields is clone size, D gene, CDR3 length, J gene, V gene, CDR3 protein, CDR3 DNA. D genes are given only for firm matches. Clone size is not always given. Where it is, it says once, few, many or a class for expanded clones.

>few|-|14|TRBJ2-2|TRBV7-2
CASSLRMNTGELFF
TGTGCCAGCAGCTTACGGATGAACACCGGGGAGCTGTTTTTT
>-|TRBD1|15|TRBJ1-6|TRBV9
CASSRTGQGNSPLHF
TGTGCCAGCAGCCGCACCGGACAGGGAAATTCACCCCTCCACTTT
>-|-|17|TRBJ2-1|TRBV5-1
CASSLCSETSGHNEQFF
TGCGCCAGCAGCTTGTGTTCGGAGACATCGGGCCACAATGAGCAGTTCTTC
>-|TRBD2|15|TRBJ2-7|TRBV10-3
CAISEGLAGPYEQYF
TGTGCCATCAGTGAAGGACTAGCGGGTCCCTACGAGCAGTACTTC
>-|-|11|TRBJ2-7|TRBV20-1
CSARQAYEQYF
TGCAGTGCAAGACAGGCCTACGAGCAGTACTTC
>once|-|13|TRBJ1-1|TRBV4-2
CASSQEGGGEAFF
TGTGCCAGCAGCCAAGAGGGGGGGGGAGAAGCTTTCTTT
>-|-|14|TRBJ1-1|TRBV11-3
CASSPGNKDTEAFF
TGTGCCAGCAGTCCCGGTAATAAAGACACTGAAGCTTTCTTT
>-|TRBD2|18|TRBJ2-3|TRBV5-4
CASSLGLAGGSSTDTQYF
TGTGCCAGCAGCTTGGGGCTAGCGGGAGGGTCTAGCACAGATACGCAGTATTTT
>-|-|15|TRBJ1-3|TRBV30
CAWSRTGTGGNTIYF
TGTGCCTGGAGTCGGACCGGGACGGGAGGAAACACCATATATTTT
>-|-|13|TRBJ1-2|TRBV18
CASAAGDGYGYTF
TGTGCCAGCGCCGCAGGGGATGGGTATGGCTACACCTTC
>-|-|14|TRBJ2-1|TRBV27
CASNSASSYNEQFF
TGTGCCAGCAACAGCGCCTCGTCCTACAATGAGCAGTTCTTC
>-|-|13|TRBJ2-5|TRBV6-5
CASSYTSWETQYF
TGTGCCAGCAGTTACACGTCGTGGGAGACCCAGTACTTC
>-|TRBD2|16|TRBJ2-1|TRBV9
CASSHRTSGRVAEQFF
TGTGCCAGCAGCCATAGGACTAGCGGGAGGGTCGCTGAGCAGTTCTTC
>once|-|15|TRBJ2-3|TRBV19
CASSIQSLSSDTQYF
TGTGCCAGTAGTATCCAGTCTCTCTCCTCAGATACGCAGTATTTT
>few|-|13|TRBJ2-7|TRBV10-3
CAISGAGDDEQYF
TGTGCCATCAGTGGAGCAGGGGATGACGAGCAGTACTTC
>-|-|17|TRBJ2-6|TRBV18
CASSPTFGVEGANVLTF
TGTGCCAGCTCACCGACATTCGGGGTCGAAGGGGCCAACGTCCTGACTTTC
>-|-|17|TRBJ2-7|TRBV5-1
CASSLYGSDKLGYEQYF
TGCGCCAGCAGCTTGTATGGATCAGATAAGCTGGGCTACGAGCAGTACTTC
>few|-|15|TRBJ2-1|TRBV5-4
CASSWGPTSVDEQFF
TGTGCCAGCAGCTGGGGGCCCACTAGCGTCGATGAGCAGTTCTTC
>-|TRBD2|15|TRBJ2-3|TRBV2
CASSWLAGVRDTQYF
TGTGCCAGCAGTTGGCTAGCGGGAGTACGAGATACGCAGTATTTT
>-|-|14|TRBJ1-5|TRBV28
CASSRQGGNQPQHF
TGTGCCAGCAGTAGGCAGGGAGGGAATCAGCCCCAGCATTTT
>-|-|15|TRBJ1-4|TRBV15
CATSRFRREEEKLFF
TGTGCCACCAGCAGGTTCAGGAGAGAGGAAGAAAAACTGTTTTTT
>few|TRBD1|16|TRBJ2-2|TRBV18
CASSSSTGALVGELFF
TGTGCCAGCTCAAGTTCGACAGGGGCCTTAGTTGGGGAGCTGTTTTTT
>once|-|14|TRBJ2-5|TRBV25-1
CASSEYGGRETQYF
TGTGCCAGCAGTGAATATGGGGGCAGGGAGACCCAGTACTTC
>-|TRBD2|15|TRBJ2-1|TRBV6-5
CASSIVAGTYNEQFF
TGTGCCAGCAGTATAGTAGCGGGTACCTACAATGAGCAGTTCTTC
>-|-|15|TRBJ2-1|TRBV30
CAGASPRDLYNEQFF
TGTGCCGGCGCGAGTCCTCGGGACCTTTACAATGAGCAGTTCTTC